This T cell receptor (beta chain) comes out of a study of T cells in localized non-small cell lung cancer. V lost 4 bases to trimming and J lost 2 bases; unmatched junction nucleotides: 7. Germline loops: CDR1 SGHRS, CDR2 YFSETQ. The CDR3 contains 16 residues. The protocol was immunoSEQ multiplex PCR, while the TCRdb copy is restricted to in-frame clones and leaves out a portion. The sample lists around 35,000 clones; 91% were seen once. The clonotype comes from an older female donor with stage II lung adenocarcinoma. The chain combines TRBV5-1 with TRBJ2-5; 11 bases map to TRBD2. Sequenced here: peripheral blood mononuclear cells, sampled before any cancer treatment. CDR3: CASSRTGTSGQETQYF. CDR3 sequence (DNA): TGCGCCAGCAGCCGGACCGGGACTAGCGGACAAGAGACCCAGTACTTC.